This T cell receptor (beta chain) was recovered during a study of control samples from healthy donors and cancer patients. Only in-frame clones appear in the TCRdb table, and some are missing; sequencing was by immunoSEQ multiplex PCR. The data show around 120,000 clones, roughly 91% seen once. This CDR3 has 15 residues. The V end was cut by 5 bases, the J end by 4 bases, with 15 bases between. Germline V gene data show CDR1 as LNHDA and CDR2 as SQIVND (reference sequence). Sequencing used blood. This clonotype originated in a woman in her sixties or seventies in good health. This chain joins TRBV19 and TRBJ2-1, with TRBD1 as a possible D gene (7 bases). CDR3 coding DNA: TGTGCCAGTAGTTTTTGGAGGGGGCTTTACAATGAGCAGTTCTTC. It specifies CASSFWRGLYNEQFF.